This T cell receptor beta chain was sequenced during a study of shared clonotypes between healthy human individuals. Everyone who donated was a Caucasian adult who lived in Nashville, Tennessee. Study-wide findings and caveats: Naive CD4 clonotypes were shared across a handful of donors at about 5%. Memory subsets generally showed smaller estimated richness than naive subsets did.

Notes on this clone: Its specificity is unknown.

Between the trimmed V and J ends, which lost 8 bases and 2 bases, there was a span of 9 bases. Per the germline V gene, CDR1 is MNHNS and CDR2 is SASEGT. The CDR3 is made up of 12 amino acids. Repertoires were generated with immunoSEQ multiplex PCR, while TCRdb's copy carries only in-frame clones and drops some. The data contain some 350,000 clones, under 80% of them singletons. The sequence came from a man aged 30 to 45 in good health. The chain is built from TRBV6-1 and TRBJ2-5; no definite D call. The sequencing sample was made of memory CD4+ T cells sorted from blood. Indicated subset: CD45RA-negative fraction. CDR3 loop: CASHQPQETQYF. DNA of the CDR3: TGTGCCAGCCACCAACCGCAAGAGACCCAGTACTTC.